Listed here are 27 T cell receptor beta chains from one sample, sequenced in a study of blood T cell repertoires in COVID-19. Assay: immunoSEQ multiplex PCR; the TCRdb copy retains only in-frame clones and omits some. The sample shows 150,000 or so clones, around 86% of them seen only once. The specimen sequenced was peripheral blood. These receptors all stem from a man in his 60s with COVID-19, enrolled during active disease.

CDR3 sequence reads: CASSPGSQGIPYEQFF. In DNA, the CDR3 is TGTGCCAGCAGCCCTGGAAGCCAGGGAATTCCCTATGAGCAGTTCTTC. The chain combines TRBV7-8 with TRBJ2-1, with a possible D match to TRBD1 (5 bases). V lost 5 bases to trimming and J lost 8 bases, with 22 bases between them. The germline CDR1 and CDR2 sequences are SGHVS and FQNEAQ. There are 16 residues in the CDR3.

The J gene is TRBJ2-7, the V gene TRBV30, with D perhaps matching TRBD2 (7 bases). Germline CDR1 is GTSNPN and CDR2 is SVGIG (reference sequence). The CDR3 spans 12 residues. V lost 7 bases and J lost 3, with 13 bases in between. Here the CDR3 reads CASWGGGYEQYF. DNA for the CDR3: TGTGCCTCATGGGGAGGGGGCTACGAGCAGTACTTC.

The chain recombines TRBV5-8 with TRBJ2-3, with TRBD1 matching 7 bases. Trimming removed 4 bases from V and 1 base from J; junction bases left unmatched: 3. Looked up from germline, CDR1 is SGHTS and CDR2 is YDEGEE. The CDR3 totals 14 residues. The CDR3 nucleotides are TGTGCCAGCAGCCACGGACAGGGCACAGATACGCAGTATTTT. This codes for CASSHGQGTDTQYF.

This clone appeared once. The chain has TRBV18 and TRBJ1-1; D call uncertain. V gave up 4 bases and J gave up 4 bases, with 13 bases separating them. Germline assignment: CDR1 KGHSH and CDR2 LQKENI. The length of the CDR3 is 14 residues. CDR3 DNA sequence: TGTGCCAGCTCACTAGGAGGCGGGAGCACTGAAGCTTTCTTT. Encoded protein: CASSLGGGSTEAFF.

The chain combines TRBV1 with TRBJ1-5; TRBD1 was called by the table and not checked on the DNA. TRBV1 represents a pseudogene. CDR3 length: 16 residues. In DNA form, the CDR3 reads TGCACCAGCAGCCTCCGGTGTGGGCTGAGCAATCAGCCCCAGCATTTT. Translating gives CTSSLRCGLSNQPQHF.

The chain is built from TRBV28 and TRBJ1-1, with D uncertain. Trimming removed 2 bases from V and 1 base from J, with 8 bases in between. The CDR3 sequence is 14 residues long. Germline CDR1 MDHEN, CDR2 SYDVKM. The CDR3 sequence is CASSLVTGNTEAFF. DNA for the CDR3: TGTGCCAGCAGTTTAGTAACGGGGAACACTGAAGCTTTCTTT.

This clone has just a few counts. The chain recombines TRBV7-8 with TRBJ2-7, with 16 nucleotides matching TRBD2. With 1 base clipped from V and 0 bases from J, the junction kept 12 bases outside the gene matches. The CDR3 totals 21 residues. Germline V CDR1 and CDR2: SGHVS, FQNEAQ. The CDR3 nucleotides are TGTGCCAGCAGCTTAGGGGCGAGGGGACTAGCGGGAGGGCCCCTCTCCTACGAGCAGTACTTC. The encoded protein is CASSLGARGLAGGPLSYEQYF.

The rearrangement joins TRBV29-1 to TRBJ2-5, with 9 nucleotides matching TRBD1. The J segment lost 1 base and the V segment lost 4 bases, leaving 7 bases of the junction unmatched. This CDR3 has 15 residues. Germline V CDR1 and CDR2: SQVTM, ANQGSEA. The DNA for the CDR3 is TGCAGCGTTGTCCTTGGGACAGGGTCCCAAGAGACCCAGTACTTC. Translated: CSVVLGTGSQETQYF.

The chain combines TRBV11-2 with TRBJ2-2, with 9 positions matching TRBD2. CDR1 SGHAT and CDR2 FQNNGV come from the germline V gene. This CDR3 contains 15 residues. The trim removed 6 bases at V and 3 bases at J, leaving 5 bases unmatched. The CDR3, as DNA: TGTGCCAGCAGTTCGACTAGCGGTTACACCGGGGAGCTGTTTTTT. It codes for CASSSTSGYTGELFF.

This clone was found many times. The rearrangement joins TRBV11-3 to TRBJ1-1; D is perhaps TRBD1 (6 bases). Trimming left V 5 bases short and J 8 bases short, with 9 bases between. Germline assignment: CDR1 SGHNT and CDR2 YENEEA. This CDR3 spans 11 amino acids. CDR3 in amino acids: CASSRTEEAFF. The CDR3 DNA reads TGTGCCAGCAGCCGGACAGAAGAAGCTTTCTTT.

Points on this clone: One base away lies a much larger clone, so this may be a sequencing read error. This chain joins TRBV6-5 and TRBJ2-7, with TRBD1 matching over 10 bases. The CDR3 runs to 14 residues. Germline CDR1 reads MNHEY; CDR2 reads SVGAGI. Trimming removed 6 bases from V and 1 base from J; junction bases left unmatched: 3. Written as DNA, the CDR3 is TGTGCCAGCAGCATGGGACAGGGGTCCTACGAGCAGTACTTC. This gives the protein CASSMGQGSYEQYF.

The chain has TRBV27 and TRBJ2-4; tentatively, D is TRBD2 (7 bases). Germline assignment: CDR1 MNHEY and CDR2 SMNVEV (reference sequence). V lost 2 bases, J lost 6 bases, and 17 bases lay in between. The CDR3 is 16 amino acids. CDR3 sequence reads: CASSLSPAGARNIQYF. In DNA form, the CDR3 reads TGTGCCAGCAGTTTAAGTCCTGCGGGGGCCCGAAACATTCAGTACTTC.

This clone was seen just once. The J gene is TRBJ1-1, the V gene TRBV2; 10 bases match TRBD1. The trim removed 6 bases at V and 8 bases at J, leaving 12 bases unmatched. Germline V gene data show CDR1 as SNHLY and CDR2 as FYNNEI. The CDR3 covers 15 residues. DNA for the CDR3: TGTGCCAGCAGCTCGAGGGGACAGGGGCTTTCGGAAGCTTTCTTT. Amino acid sequence: CASSSRGQGLSEAFF.

This clone was observed a few times. The V and J genes are TRBV11-3 and TRBJ2-1, with TRBD1 identical over 11 bases. Germline values: CDR1 SGHNT, CDR2 YENEEA. The CDR3 is 15 amino acids. J gave up 6 bases and V 5 bases, and 6 bases lay outside the gene matches. The CDR3 DNA follows: TGTGCCAGCAGCGCCCGAGGGACAGGGGGCAATGAGCAGTTCTTC. Its protein is CASSARGTGGNEQFF. The full variable domain, its missing parts supplied by reference TRBV11-3 and TRBJ2-1, is EAGVVQSPRYKIIEKKQPVAFWCNPISGHNTLYWYLQNLGQGPELLIRYENEEAVDDSQLPKDRFSAERLKGVDSTLKIQPAELGDSAVYLCASSARGTGGNEQFFGPGTRLTVL.

This rearrangement joins TRBV10-2 to TRBJ2-3; D is undetermined. The CDR3 runs 14 residues. Germline CDR1 WSHSY, CDR2 SAAADI. V was clipped by 3 bases and J by 1 base, with 8 bases between them. The CDR3: CASSDNYRTDTQYF. The CDR3 nucleotides read TGCGCCAGCAGTGATAACTACCGCACAGATACGCAGTATTTT.

The chain employs TRBV11-2 and TRBJ2-7; TRBD1 matches 11 bases. Germline trimming cut 6 bases from V and 5 bases from J; bases unmatched to any gene: 6. Germline loops: CDR1 SGHAT, CDR2 FQNNGV. This CDR3 has 14 residues. The CDR3 sequence: CASSIGTGGNEQYF. The CDR3 DNA reads as TGTGCCAGCAGTATAGGGACAGGGGGTAACGAGCAGTACTTC.

The chain recombines TRBV7-2 with TRBJ2-7; D ambiguous. The germline CDR1 and CDR2 sequences are SGHTA and FQGNSA. This CDR3 is built from 11 residues. Trimming took 5 bases from V and 1 from J, leaving 3 bases between them. CDR3 bases: TGTGCCAGCAGCCTTTCCTACGAGCAGTACTTC. It encodes CASSLSYEQYF.

The V and J genes are TRBV6-5 and TRBJ2-7, with a possible D match to TRBD2 (6 bases). This CDR3 spans 14 amino acids. V shed 7 bases and J shed 2 bases, with 15 bases lying between them. Germline values: CDR1 MNHEY, CDR2 SVGAGI. The CDR3 loop is CASKPGTEPYEQYF. The CDR3 coding sequence is TGTGCCAGCAAACCCGGGACTGAGCCCTACGAGCAGTACTTC.

The V gene is TRBV7-2, the J gene TRBJ2-1; TRBD1 matches 8 bases. The V gene end was trimmed by 5 bases and the J gene end by 0 bases; junction bases not matched to a gene: 12. The CDR3 extends over 18 amino acids. In germline, CDR1 is SGHTA, CDR2 FQGNSA. The CDR3 DNA reads TGTGCCAGCAGCAGGCGGATGGGGACAGGAATCTCCTACAATGAGCAGTTCTTC. Its translation is CASSRRMGTGISYNEQFF.

The V call is TRBV18, the J call TRBJ2-1; TRBD2 aligns across 10 bases. Germline V gene sequence: CDR1 KGHSH, CDR2 LQKENI. The CDR3 totals 15 residues. Trimming cost V 4 bases and J 4 bases; bases outside gene matches: 4. Here the CDR3 reads CASSQRTSGYNEQFF. In nucleotides, the CDR3 is TGTGCCAGCTCACAAAGGACTAGCGGATACAATGAGCAGTTCTTC.

Here the CDR3 reads CSVETGFNEQYF. The CDR3 nucleotides read TGCAGCGTTGAAACCGGGTTCAACGAGCAGTACTTC. The gene calls are TRBV29-1 and TRBJ2-7; D is undetermined. This CDR3 has 12 amino acids. Deletions cut 2 bases from V and 5 bases from J, with 10 bases between. The germline CDR1 and CDR2 sequences are SQVTM and ANQGSEA.

V usage is TRBV7-9 and J usage is TRBJ1-1, with D possibly being TRBD1 (6 bases). This CDR3 comprises 13 residues. The ends were cut back, 6 bases at V and 1 base at J, with 9 bases in the middle. CDR1 and CDR2 from the germline V gene are SEHNR and FQNEAQ (reference sequence). The CDR3 region has the DNA TGTGCCAGCAGAATACAGGGGAACACTGAAGCTTTCTTT. As protein: CASRIQGNTEAFF.

Worth noting for this clone: This sample includes further DNA sequences coding for the same CDR3. CDR3 coding DNA: TGTGCCACCAGTCAGGGGTACGAGCAGTACTTC. Its translation: CATSQGYEQYF. J is TRBJ2-7 and V is TRBV24-1; possibly TRBD1 for D (6 bases). V lost 6 bases and J lost 4, with 6 bases in between. The CDR3 has 11 residues. Germline lookup yields CDR1 KGHDR and CDR2 SFDVKD.

The chain links TRBV15 to TRBJ2-7, with 10 nucleotides matching TRBD1. Germline CDR1 is LNHNV and CDR2 is YYDKDF (reference sequence). Unmatched junction bases numbered 5, after V lost 3 bases and J lost 6 bases. There are 14 residues in the CDR3. CDR3 nucleotides: TGTGCCACCAGCAGGGGGACAGGGGACACCGAGCAGTACTTC. Protein sequence: CATSRGTGDTEQYF.

The chain uses TRBV6-2 or TRBV6-3 and TRBJ1-1; maybe TRBD1 (6 bases). From germline, CDR1 is MNHEY and CDR2 SVGEGT. CDR3 length: 14 residues. Trimming shortened V by 2 bases and J by 6 bases, and 13 bases separated the two germline ends. The CDR3 region is CASSYAGAKSEAFF. The CDR3 nucleotides are TGTGCCAGCAGTTACGCAGGGGCGAAGTCTGAAGCTTTCTTT.

J is TRBJ2-6 and V is TRBV24-1; no reliable D call. Germline CDR1 and CDR2: KGHDR and SFDVKD. With 3 bases removed from V and 0 bases from J, the gap between germline ends came to 8 bases. The CDR3 has 16 residues. CDR3 amino acids: CATSDPWSSGANVLTF. Written as DNA, the CDR3 is TGTGCCACCAGTGATCCCTGGAGCTCTGGGGCCAACGTCCTGACTTTC.

This chain joins TRBV7-9 and TRBJ2-7; 7 bases fit TRBD1. The V gene's germline CDR1 is SEHNR and CDR2 FQNEAQ (reference sequence). V lost 1 base, J lost 3 bases, and 12 bases stayed unmatched. The CDR3 runs to 17 residues. The CDR3 here is CASSLVVVTGEIYEQYF. The CDR3 nucleotides are TGTGCCAGCAGCTTAGTAGTCGTAACAGGGGAAATCTACGAGCAGTACTTC.